Below are 14 T cell receptor beta chains sequenced from a single sample in a study of blood T cells in healthy people across ages (dated by TCRdb to between 2015 and 2016). The protocol used for the library was 5' RACE. Sequencing instrument: Illumina HiSeq 2500. A second PCR of about 6 to 11 cycles was performed with a sample-barcoded 5' primer and a J-beta primer mix. TCRdb redid the processing of the public reads, applying fastp at Q25 and MiXCR, and retained in-frame beta chains. Every entry covers one CDR3 protein and lists the most common genes and DNA from its rows. Recorded for this sample are 700,000 to 850,000 distinct CDR3 sequences; 35% to 40% of them occurred a single time. 13% of the sample comes from the top ten. Sequenced sample: blood. The receptors originated from a man between 18 and 35 years old in good health.

This clonotype was seen only a few times. This may arise from a read error, as a much more abundant clone is one base away. The rearrangement links TRBV7-2 to TRBJ2-7, with 9 bases lining up with TRBD2. Trimming removed 8 bases from V and 7 bases from J; junction bases left unmatched: 18. CDR3 length equals 16 residues. Germline-derived CDR1 and CDR2 are SGHTA and FQGNSA. CDR3 bases: TGTGCCAGCTCCGGCCGGGGGAGCGGGGGGTCATCTGAGCAGTACTTC. Residues: CASSGRGSGGSSEQYF.

The sample holds a few counts of this clonotype. CDR3 amino acids: CASSFLSDEAFF. The CDR3 coding sequence is TGTGCCAGCAGCTTCCTGTCGGATGAAGCTTTCTTT. This chain uses TRBV11-2 with TRBJ1-1; D is undetermined. The CDR3 runs to 12 residues. CDR1 and CDR2 (germline): SGHAT, FQNNGV. V was pared by 3 bases and J by 7 bases, with 9 bases between.

With respect to this clonotype: An end of the junction does not agree with germline; a read error may underlie this. The J gene is TRBJ2-5, the V gene TRBV6-6, with D possibly matching TRBD1 (5 bases). CDR3 length equals 13 residues. Germline CDR1 reads MNHNY; CDR2 reads SVGAGI (reference sequence). The DNA of the CDR3 is TGTGCCAGCATGGCTGACAGAAAAGAGGCCCAGTACTTC. This gives the protein CASMADRKEAQYF.

V and J are TRBV6-5 and TRBJ1-2; 7 bases fit TRBD1. CDR3 length equals 17 residues. Per germline, CDR1 MNHEY and CDR2 SVGAGI. Trimming cost V 2 bases and J 6 bases; bases outside gene matches: 15. CDR3 in amino acids: CASSYPLEGGWSHGYTF. The CDR3 region has the DNA TGTGCCAGCAGTTACCCCCTCGAAGGGGGCTGGTCCCATGGCTACACCTTC.

Concerning this clonotype: Possible read error: a much larger clone is one base away. This chain joins TRBV6-5 and TRBJ2-7; no clear D gene. With the DNA end fitting TRBJ2-4 better, the J assignment may be wrong. The CDR3 covers 13 residues. CDR1 is MNHEY, CDR2 SVGAGI, per germline. This CDR3 reads CASSYSTKSIQYF. CDR3 coding DNA: TGTGCCAGCAGTTACTCGACCAAAAGCATTCAGTACTTC.

The genes are TRBV10-3 and TRBJ1-5; D remains unclear. V lost 8 bases to trimming and J lost 0 bases, with 8 bases between them. The length of the CDR3 is 13 residues. CDR1 is ENHRY, CDR2 SYGVKD, per germline. The CDR3 sequence is CAIATSSNQPQHF. In DNA form, the CDR3 reads TGTGCCATCGCGACTTCTAGCAATCAGCCCCAGCATTTT.

This clonotype was seen just once. V is TRBV5-5 and J is TRBJ2-6; D is possibly TRBD2 (5 bases). The CDR3 is made up of 16 amino acids. V shed 1 base and J shed 0 bases, with 8 bases lying between them. Germline V CDR1 and CDR2: SGHKS, YYEKEE (reference sequence). The CDR3 reads CASSLLGASGANVLTF. DNA of the CDR3: TGTGCCAGCAGCTTGCTGGGAGCCTCTGGGGCCAACGTCCTGACTTTC.

The genes are TRBV20-1 and TRBJ2-2; D remains unclear. V lost 1 base to trimming and J lost 7 bases, with 4 bases between them. This CDR3 spans 11 amino acids. Germline V lookup: CDR1 DFQATT, CDR2 SNEGSKA (reference sequence). CDR3 protein: CSARVGGELFF. CDR3 bases: TGCAGTGCTAGAGTGGGCGGGGAGCTGTTTTTT.

This clonotype has only a few counts. This chain links TRBV5-1 with TRBJ1-4; D gene unclear. Germline V CDR1 and CDR2: SGHRS, YFSETQ. This CDR3 spans 14 amino acids. Trimming removed 0 bases at V and 8 bases at J, with 11 bases between. The CDR3 reads CASSLALQKEKLFF. The CDR3 region has the DNA TGCGCCAGCAGCTTGGCTCTTCAGAAGGAAAAACTGTTTTTT.

J is TRBJ2-3 and V is TRBV20-1; maybe TRBD1 (5 bases). This CDR3 comprises 15 residues. In germline, CDR1 is DFQATT, CDR2 SNEGSKA (reference sequence). Trimming shortened V by 5 bases and J by 3 bases, and 18 bases separated the two germline ends. CDR3 DNA: TGCAGTGCTTTGGTAGGCAGGGAAGTTACAGATACGCAGTATTTT. It encodes CSALVGREVTDTQYF.

This clonotype was seen only a few times. CDR3 DNA sequence: TGTGCCAGCACGACTAACGGGGGCGCGGCAGATACGCAGTATTTT. This encodes CASTTNGGAADTQYF. The chain links TRBV2 to TRBJ2-3; D is perhaps TRBD1 or TRBD2 (6 bases each). Germline loops: CDR1 SNHLY, CDR2 FYNNEI. The CDR3 has 15 amino acids. Trimming cost V 7 bases and J 4 bases, with 18 bases left between them.

Only a few counts were recorded for this clonotype. The gene calls are TRBV12-5 and TRBJ1-6; TRBD1 might be the D (6 bases). Germline CDR1 LGHNT, CDR2 FRNRAP. V was trimmed by 0 bases and J by 0 bases, leaving 12 bases between them. The CDR3 spans 18 residues. In DNA form, the CDR3 reads TGTGCTAGTGGTTTGGTCCCCAGGGGAAGCTCCTATAATTCACCCCTCCACTTT. Translating gives CASGLVPRGSSYNSPLHF.

This clonotype has ten or more counts. V gene TRBV6-5 combines with J gene TRBJ1-1; D might be TRBD1 (6 bases). The germline V gene encodes CDR1 MNHEY and CDR2 SVGAGI. The V end was cut by 7 bases, the J end by 7 bases, with 13 bases between. The CDR3 is 12 amino acids. The CDR3 bases are TGTGCCAGCATTGGGGGGGCCAGTGAAGCTTTCTTT. The encoded protein is CASIGGASEAFF.

To note about this clonotype: At one end, the junction sequence differs from germline, possibly due to a read error. This chain joins TRBV9 and TRBJ1-6, with D unclear. This CDR3 has 15 residues. Germline V gene sequence: CDR1 SGDLS, CDR2 YYNGEE. Written as DNA, the CDR3 is TGTGCCGGCAGCGTAGGCGGTCAATTAAATTCACCCCTCCACTTT. Translated: CAGSVGGQLNSPLHF.